A selection of T cell receptor beta chains follows, all from one sample in a study of T cell repertoires and HLA-DP antigens. What these receptors recognize is not known. Only in-frame clones appear in the TCRdb table, and some are missing; sequencing was by immunoSEQ multiplex PCR. The data hold around 110,000 clones, with roughly 92% observed a single time. Specimen: CD4+ T cells from PBMCs. Receptors originate from a woman aged 18-30 years in good health and CMV-seronegative. The CDR3 runs from the conserved cysteine through the conserved F or W. A D gene is named only where the DNA matches it firmly. Part of the rows lack a size; the others show once, few, many or a class for expanded clones.

D	size	J	V	DNA	CDR3
TRBD2	once	TRBJ2-5	TRBV7-2	TGTGCCAGCAGCCCCCCGGGCCTAGCGGGGGGGCAGAGGACCCAGTACTTC	CASSPPGLAGGQRTQYF
.	.	TRBJ1-5	TRBV2	TGTGCCAGCAGTGACCGGTTAAGCAATCAGCCCCAGCATTTT	CASSDRLSNQPQHF
TRBD2	once	TRBJ2-5	TRBV12-5	TGTGCTAGTGCCGGACTAGCATCCGAGACCCAGTACTTC	CASAGLASETQYF
.	.	TRBJ1-5	TRBV21-1	TGTGCCAGCAGCAAAGTCCCCGGGCCCTCGGTCTTTTCCCAGCATTTT	CASSKVPGPSVFSQHF
TRBD1	.	TRBJ2-1	TRBV10-2	TGCGCCAGCAGCCTAAGCCCGGGACAGGGGATCAATGAGCAGTTCTTC	CASSLSPGQGINEQFF
TRBD1	.	TRBJ2-3	TRBV5-1	TGCGCCAGCAGCTTGGTGGACAGGGAGAATACGCAGTATTTT	CASSLVDRENTQYF
TRBD2	.	TRBJ2-1	TRBV28	TGTGCCAGCAGTTTAGCGGGGGGAACCTACAATGAGCAGTTCTTC	CASSLAGGTYNEQFF
.	.	TRBJ1-2	TRBV5-5	TGTGCCAGCAGCTTAATTGACGGGTATGGCTACACCTTC	CASSLIDGYGYTF
.	once	TRBJ1-2	TRBV6-5	TGTGCCAGCAGTTCACGGTATGGCTACACCTTC	CASSSRYGYTF
.	.	TRBJ2-2	TRBV15	TGTGCCACCAGCAGTCGCCTTACCGGGGAGCTGTTTTTT	CATSSRLTGELFF
.	.	TRBJ1-1	TRBV11-2	TGTGCCAGCAGCTCATCGGACAGCGCGAACACTGAAGCTTTCTTT	CASSSSDSANTEAFF
TRBD2	.	TRBJ2-5	TRBV9	TGTGTCAGCAGCACGAGGACTAGCGGGGTCCAAGAGACCCAGTACTTC	CVSSTRTSGVQETQYF
.	once	TRBJ1-1	TRBV28	TGTGCCAGCAGTTTAGGGGGAGGGCCCTACCTTTTT	CASSLGGGPYLF
.	.	TRBJ2-1	TRBV25-1	TGTGCCAGCAGTAGCCCCGGGGGAAGCAATGAGCAGTTCTTC	CASSSPGGSNEQFF
.	once	TRBJ2-2	TRBV4-1	TGCGCCAGCAGCGGTCTTAGACTAGCGAACACCGGGGAGCTGTTTTTT	CASSGLRLANTGELFF
TRBD1	.	TRBJ1-1	TRBV30	TGTGCCTGGAGTGCAAGGGACAGGCAGACCACTGAAGCTTTCTTT	CAWSARDRQTTEAFF
.	.	TRBJ1-2	TRBV28	TGTGCCAGCAGTCTAAGCTCGAACTATGGCTACACCTTC	CASSLSSNYGYTF
.	.	TRBJ2-3	TRBV7-3	TGTGCCAGCAGCTTATCAGGGCCGGGCACAGATACGCAGTATTTT	CASSLSGPGTDTQYF
TRBD1	.	TRBJ2-5	TRBV27	TGTGCCAGCAGTTTAGGGACAGGCAAACGGGAGACCCAGTACTTC	CASSLGTGKRETQYF
.	.	TRBJ1-5	TRBV5-6	TGTGCCAGCAGCAAGGGTGGGGCCTGGGAGCCCCAGCATTTT	CASSKGGAWEPQHF
.	.	TRBJ1-5	TRBV4-3	TGCGCCAGCAGCCAGCAGGAGAATCAGCCCCAGCATTTT	CASSQQENQPQHF
.	.	TRBJ1-3	TRBV4-1	TGCGCCAGCAGCCAAGAAGGTTTAGGGTTCTCTGGAAACACCATATATTTT	CASSQEGLGFSGNTIYF
.	.	TRBJ1-1	TRBV30	TGTGCCTGGAGTGAAACTGAAGCTTTCTTT	CAWSETEAFF
.	.	TRBJ2-7	TRBV7-2	TGTGCCAGCAGCTTAAATAGCGGAGGGTACGAGCAGTACTTC	CASSLNSGGYEQYF
TRBD1	once	TRBJ2-1	TRBV7-3	TGTGCCAGCAGCTTAAACAGGGGGGCCTACAATGAGCAGTTCTTC	CASSLNRGAYNEQFF
TRBD2	.	TRBJ2-3	TRBV5-1	TGCGCCAGCAGCTTGCTACTAGCGGCCACAGATACGCAGTATTTT	CASSLLLAATDTQYF
.	once	TRBJ1-2	TRBV14	TGTGCCAGCAGCCAAACCACAGGGTTTGGCTACACCTTC	CASSQTTGFGYTF
TRBD2	.	TRBJ2-5	TRBV5-4	TGTGCCAGCAGCTTGGCGCTAGCGGGAGGTCCAGCAGAGGAGACCCAGTACTTC	CASSLALAGGPAEETQYF
.	.	TRBJ1-6	TRBV7-2	TGTGCCAGCAGCTTATTCGGACGGGGGCAGGCACCCCTCCACTTT	CASSLFGRGQAPLHF
.	once	TRBJ2-1	TRBV27	TGTGCCAGCAGTCGACTAGTTGGGAATGAGCAGTTCTTC	CASSRLVGNEQFF
.	.	TRBJ2-7	TRBV7-2	TGTGCCAGCAGCTTAGGGGGATTCTACGAGCAGTACTTC	CASSLGGFYEQYF
TRBD2	.	TRBJ2-7	TRBV27	TGTGCCAGCACCCGGGCAGGGACTAGCGGGCGGTCTCGCTACGAGCAGTACTTC	CASTRAGTSGRSRYEQYF
.	.	TRBJ1-4	TRBV6-5	TGTGCCAGCAGTTACTCGAGGCCACAGCTTAATGAAAAACTGTTTTTT	CASSYSRPQLNEKLFF
.	.	TRBJ1-6	TRBV12-2	TGTGCAAGTGCCCCCGGGACAGAAAATTCACCCCTCCACTTT	CASAPGTENSPLHF
.	few	TRBJ2-7	TRBV10-3	TGTGCCATCAAAGAGGGGGGCCCCTACGAGCAGTACTTC	CAIKEGGPYEQYF
TRBD1	.	TRBJ1-1	TRBV6-6	TGTGCCAGCAGACCCGACAGGGGAAGATGGACTGAAGCTTTCTTT	CASRPDRGRWTEAFF
.	once	TRBJ1-5	TRBV27	TGTGCCAGCAGTTTATTAAGGGGGACCCAGCCCCAGCATTTT	CASSLLRGTQPQHF
TRBD2	.	TRBJ2-2	TRBV7-3	TGTGCCAGCGGTCGACAAGGCCTAGCGGGAGGCCCGAACACCGGGGAGCTGTTTTTT	CASGRQGLAGGPNTGELFF
TRBD1	.	TRBJ1-2	TRBV19	TGTGCCAGTAGTATTTGGGACAGGGGAACCTATGGCTACACCTTC	CASSIWDRGTYGYTF
.	.	TRBJ2-2	TRBV28	TGTGCCAGCAGGCCACCGGGACCAGCGGGCACCGGGGAGCTGTTTTTT	CASRPPGPAGTGELFF
TRBD1	.	TRBJ1-4	TRBV5-1	TGCGCCAGCAGCCCCCTTTGGGACAGTAATGAAAAACTGTTTTTT	CASSPLWDSNEKLFF
TRBD2	.	TRBJ2-1	TRBV4-3	TGCGCCAGCAGCCGCCTACTAGCGGGGGGGGATAAGCAGTTCTTC	CASSRLLAGGDKQFF
.	.	TRBJ2-5	TRBV27	TGTGCCAGCAGCTCTGACAGCCGGGCAGGGTCCCAGTACTTC	CASSSDSRAGSQYF
.	.	TRBJ1-1	TRBV19	TGTGCCAGTAGTATAGTGGCTGAAGCTTTCTTT	CASSIVAEAFF
TRBD2	.	TRBJ2-1	TRBV18	TGTGCCAGCTCACCACCCGGGCTAGCGGGAGGCAATGAGCAGTTCTTC	CASSPPGLAGGNEQFF
.	.	TRBJ1-5	TRBV6-1	TGTGCCAGCAGTGAAAGCGGGCTGCCCAATCAGCCCCAGCATTTT	CASSESGLPNQPQHF
TRBD2	.	TRBJ2-5	TRBV5-1	TGCGCCAGCAGCTTGGGACTAGCGGGAGTGGGCGAGACCCAGTACTTC	CASSLGLAGVGETQYF
.	few	TRBJ1-2	TRBV6-1	TGTGCCAGCGGGTCTTATGGGGGGGCCATCTATGGCTACACCTTC	CASGSYGGAIYGYTF
TRBD1	.	TRBJ1-3	TRBV6-5	TGTGCCAGCAGTTACTCGGGACAGGGAGGAAACACCATATATTTT	CASSYSGQGGNTIYF
.	.	TRBJ2-4	TRBV28	TGTGCCAGCAGTTTATGGGGTACCCCGGAGGGAGACATTCAGTACTTC	CASSLWGTPEGDIQYF
.	.	TRBJ2-1	TRBV10-3	TGTGCCATCAGTACCACCGACAATGAGCAGTTCTTC	CAISTTDNEQFF
TRBD1	.	TRBJ2-2	TRBV18	TGTGCCAGCTCCCGAGGACAGGGTTGGGCCGGGGAGCTGTTTTTT	CASSRGQGWAGELFF
TRBD1	.	TRBJ1-1	TRBV6-5	TGTGCCAGCACTCTAGGACAGGGGTATACTGAAGCTTTCTTT	CASTLGQGYTEAFF
TRBD1	.	TRBJ2-6	TRBV19	TGTGCCAGTTCCAGGGGGCAGGTTTACTCTGGGGCCAACGTCCTGACTTTC	CASSRGQVYSGANVLTF
.	.	TRBJ2-3	TRBV5-1	TGCGCCACCGCACCAGTGCAGGGCACAGATACGCAGTATTTT	CATAPVQGTDTQYF